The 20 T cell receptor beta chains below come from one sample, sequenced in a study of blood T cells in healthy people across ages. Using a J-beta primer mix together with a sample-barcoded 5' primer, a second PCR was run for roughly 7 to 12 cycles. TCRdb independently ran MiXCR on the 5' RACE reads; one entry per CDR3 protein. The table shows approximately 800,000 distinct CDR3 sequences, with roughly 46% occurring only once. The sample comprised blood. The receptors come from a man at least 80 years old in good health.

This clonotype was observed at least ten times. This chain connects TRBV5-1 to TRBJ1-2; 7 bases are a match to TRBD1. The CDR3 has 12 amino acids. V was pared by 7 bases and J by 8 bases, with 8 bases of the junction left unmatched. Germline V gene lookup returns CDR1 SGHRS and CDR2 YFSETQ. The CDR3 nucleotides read TGCGCCAGCGCACCGACAGGGAACGGCTACACCTTC. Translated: CASAPTGNGYTF.

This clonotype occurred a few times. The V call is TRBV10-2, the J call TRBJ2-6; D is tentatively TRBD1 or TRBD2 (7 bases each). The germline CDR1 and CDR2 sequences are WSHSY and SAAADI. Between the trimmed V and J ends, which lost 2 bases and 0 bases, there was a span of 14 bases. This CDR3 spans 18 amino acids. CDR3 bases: TGCGCCAGCAGTGAGGTAGGGGGCGGGAGCTCTGGGGCCAACGTCCTGACTTTC. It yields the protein CASSEVGGGSSGANVLTF.

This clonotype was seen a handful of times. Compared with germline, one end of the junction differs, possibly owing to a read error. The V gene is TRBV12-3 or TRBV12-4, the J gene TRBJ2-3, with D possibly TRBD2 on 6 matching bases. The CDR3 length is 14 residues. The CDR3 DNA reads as TGTGCCAGCAGTGGCCTGGGAGGAACAGATGCGCAGTATTTT. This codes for CASSGLGGTDAQYF.

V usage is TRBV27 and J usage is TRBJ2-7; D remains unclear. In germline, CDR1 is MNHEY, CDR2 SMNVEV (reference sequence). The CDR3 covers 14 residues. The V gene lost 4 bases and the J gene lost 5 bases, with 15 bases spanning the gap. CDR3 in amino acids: CASSSFLSRNEQYF. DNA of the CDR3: TGTGCCAGCAGTTCCTTCCTGTCTCGAAACGAGCAGTACTTC.

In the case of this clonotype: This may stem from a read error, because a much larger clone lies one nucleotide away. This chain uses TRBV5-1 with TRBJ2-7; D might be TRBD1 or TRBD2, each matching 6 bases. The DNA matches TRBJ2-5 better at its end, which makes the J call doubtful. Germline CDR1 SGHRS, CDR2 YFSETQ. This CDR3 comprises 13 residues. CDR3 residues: CASRRGQQGTQYF. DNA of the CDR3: TGCGCCAGCAGGCGGGGACAACAAGGGACCCAGTACTTC.

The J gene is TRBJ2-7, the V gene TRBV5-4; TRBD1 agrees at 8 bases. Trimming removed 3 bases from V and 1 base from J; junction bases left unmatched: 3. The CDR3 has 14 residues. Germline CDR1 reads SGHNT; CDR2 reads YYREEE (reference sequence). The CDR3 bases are TGTGCCAGCAGCTGGGGGACAGGTTCCTACGAGCAGTACTTC. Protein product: CASSWGTGSYEQYF.

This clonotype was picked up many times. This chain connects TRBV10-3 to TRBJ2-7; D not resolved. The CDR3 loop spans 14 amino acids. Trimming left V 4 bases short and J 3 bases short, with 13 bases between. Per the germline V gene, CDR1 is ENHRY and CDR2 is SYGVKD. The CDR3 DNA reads TGTGCCATCAGTGGGTGGACCGACGTCTACGAGCAGTACTTC. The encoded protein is CAISGWTDVYEQYF.

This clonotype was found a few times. CDR3 nucleotide sequence: TGCGCCAGCAGCCAAGGAGGACTAGCGGGGAATGAGCAGTTCTTC. Protein sequence: CASSQGGLAGNEQFF. This chain links TRBV4-3 with TRBJ2-1; 12 bases are shared with TRBD2. This CDR3 region has 15 residues. With 1 base clipped from V and 7 bases from J, the junction kept 2 bases outside the gene matches. The V gene's germline CDR1 is LGHNA and CDR2 YSLEER.

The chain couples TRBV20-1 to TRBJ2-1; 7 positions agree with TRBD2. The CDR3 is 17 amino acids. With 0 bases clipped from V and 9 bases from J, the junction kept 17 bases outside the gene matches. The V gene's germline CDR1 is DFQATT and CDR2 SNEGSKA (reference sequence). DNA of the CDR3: TGCAGTGCTAGAGATGCTGCCCTGACGGGAGGATCGGGTGAGCAGTTCTTC. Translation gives CSARDAALTGGSGEQFF.

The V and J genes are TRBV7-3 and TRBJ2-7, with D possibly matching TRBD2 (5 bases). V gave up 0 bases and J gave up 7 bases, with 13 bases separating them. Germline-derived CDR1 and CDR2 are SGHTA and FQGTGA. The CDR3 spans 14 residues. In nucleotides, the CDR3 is TGTGCCAGCAGCTTAACTAGCGCCAACAATGAGCAGTACTTC. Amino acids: CASSLTSANNEQYF.

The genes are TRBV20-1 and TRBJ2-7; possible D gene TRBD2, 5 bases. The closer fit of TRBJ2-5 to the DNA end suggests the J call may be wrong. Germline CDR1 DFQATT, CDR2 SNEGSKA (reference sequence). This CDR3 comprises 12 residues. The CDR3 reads CSARPGYETQYF. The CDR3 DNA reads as TGCAGTGCGCGCCCGGGGTACGAGACCCAGTACTTC.

This CDR3 reads CASSLAGDYTDTQYF. CDR3 in DNA: TGCGCCAGCAGCTTGGCGGGGGACTACACAGATACGCAGTATTTT. This chain links TRBV5-1 with TRBJ2-3; TRBD2 agrees at 7 bases. Per the germline V gene, CDR1 is SGHRS and CDR2 is YFSETQ. The CDR3 runs to 15 residues. The V gene end was trimmed by 0 bases and the J gene end by 2 bases; junction bases not matched to a gene: 3.

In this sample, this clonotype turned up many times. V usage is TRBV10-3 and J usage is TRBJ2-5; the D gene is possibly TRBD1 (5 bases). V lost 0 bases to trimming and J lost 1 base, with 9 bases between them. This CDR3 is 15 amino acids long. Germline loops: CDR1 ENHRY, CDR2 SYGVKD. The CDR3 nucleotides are TGTGCCATCAGTGAGTCGGGCAGGGTCCAAGAGACCCAGTACTTC. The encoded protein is CAISESGRVQETQYF.

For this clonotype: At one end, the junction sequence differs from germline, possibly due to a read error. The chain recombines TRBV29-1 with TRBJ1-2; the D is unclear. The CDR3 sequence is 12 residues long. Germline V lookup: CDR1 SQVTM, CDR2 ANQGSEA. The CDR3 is CSVGDIGYGYIF. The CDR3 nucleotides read TGCAGCGTCGGAGACATAGGCTATGGCTACATCTTC.

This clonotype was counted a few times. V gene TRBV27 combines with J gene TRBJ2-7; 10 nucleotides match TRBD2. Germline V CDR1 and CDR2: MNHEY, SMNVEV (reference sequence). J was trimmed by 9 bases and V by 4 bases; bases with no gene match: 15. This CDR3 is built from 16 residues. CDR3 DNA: TGTGCCAGCAGTTCCCTCGCTAGCGGGAGACGGTTAGGGCAGTACTTC. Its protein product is CASSSLASGRRLGQYF.

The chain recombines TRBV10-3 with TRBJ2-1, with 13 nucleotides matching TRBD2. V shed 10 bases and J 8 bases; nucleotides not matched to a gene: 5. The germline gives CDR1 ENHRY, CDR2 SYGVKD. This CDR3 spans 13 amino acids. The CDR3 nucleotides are TGTGCCACCGGACTAGCGGGAGTCGATGAGCAGTTCTTC. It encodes CATGLAGVDEQFF.

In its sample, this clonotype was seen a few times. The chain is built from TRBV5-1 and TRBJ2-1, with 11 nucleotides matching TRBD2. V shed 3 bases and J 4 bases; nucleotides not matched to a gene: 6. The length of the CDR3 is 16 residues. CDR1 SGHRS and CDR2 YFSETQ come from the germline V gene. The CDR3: CASSWGGTSGYNEQFF. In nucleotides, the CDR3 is TGCGCCAGCAGCTGGGGGGGGACTAGCGGTTACAATGAGCAGTTCTTC. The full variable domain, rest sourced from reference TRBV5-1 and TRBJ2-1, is KAGVTQTPRYLIKTRGQQVTLSCSPISGHRSVSWYQQTPGQGLQFLFEYFSETQRNKGNFPGRFSGRQFSNSRSEMNVSTLELGDSALYLCASSWGGTSGYNEQFFGPGTRLTVL.

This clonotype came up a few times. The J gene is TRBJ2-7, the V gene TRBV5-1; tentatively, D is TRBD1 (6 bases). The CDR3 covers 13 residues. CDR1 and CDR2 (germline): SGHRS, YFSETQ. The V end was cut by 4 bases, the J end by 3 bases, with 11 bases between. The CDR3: CASSVRGNYEQYF. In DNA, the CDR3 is TGCGCCAGCAGCGTCAGGGGAAACTACGAGCAGTACTTC.

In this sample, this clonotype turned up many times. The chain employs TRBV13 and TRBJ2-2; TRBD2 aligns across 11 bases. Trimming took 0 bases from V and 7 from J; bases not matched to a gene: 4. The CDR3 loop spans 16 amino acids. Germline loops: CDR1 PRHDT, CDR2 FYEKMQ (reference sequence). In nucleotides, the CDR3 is TGTGCCAGCAGCTTAGGGCGACTAGCGGGATTCGGGGAGCTGTTTTTT. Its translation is CASSLGRLAGFGELFF. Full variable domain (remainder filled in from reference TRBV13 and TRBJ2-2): AAGVIQSPRHLIKEKRETATLKCYPIPRHDTVYWYQQGPGQDPQFLISFYEKMQSDKGSIPDRFSAQQFSDYHSELNMSSLELGDSALYFCASSLGRLAGFGELFFGEGSRLTVL.

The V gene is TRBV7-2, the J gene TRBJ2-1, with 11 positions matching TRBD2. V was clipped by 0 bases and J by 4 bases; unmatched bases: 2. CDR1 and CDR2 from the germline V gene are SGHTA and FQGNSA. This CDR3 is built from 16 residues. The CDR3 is CASSLARLAGYNEQFF. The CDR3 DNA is TGTGCCAGCAGCTTAGCTAGACTAGCGGGATACAATGAGCAGTTCTTC.